The 4 T cell receptor beta chains reported below all come from one sample, sequenced in a study of metastatic and nonmetastatic thyroid tumors. All patients reached thyroid surgery having received no treatment beforehand. TCRdb used MiXCR to call clones anew from the PCR reads. The sample consists of about 25,000 clones, around a fifth of them appearing once. The source material was blood. These receptors all come from a male donor with papillary thyroid cancer or a benign thyroid nodule (not recorded which). Some clones in this sample may be carry-over from other donors' samples.

Concerning this clone: At one of its ends the junction is not consistent with the germline gene, which may arise from a read error. The rearrangement uses TRBV7-6 and TRBJ2-1, with D perhaps TRBD1 (7 bases). The CDR3 totals 16 residues. Germline CDR1 is SGHVS and CDR2 is FNYEAQ. CDR3 coding DNA: TGTGCCAGCAGCTTAGCGGGCAGGGGGGAATACAATGAGAAGTTCTTC. It codes for CASSLAGRGEYNEKFF.

This clone was counted many times. This rearrangement joins TRBV11-1 to TRBJ1-1, with a tentative D call TRBD1 (6 bases). The germline V gene encodes CDR1 SGHAT and CDR2 FQDESV (reference sequence). V lost 1 base and J 4 bases, leaving 10 bases between the germline ends. This CDR3 is built from 14 residues. The CDR3 DNA reads TGTGCCAGCAGCTTAGGAAGGGGGAGCACTGAAGCTTTCTTT. Translation: CASSLGRGSTEAFF. The entire variable domain, with the rest obtained from reference TRBV11-1 and TRBJ1-1, is as follows: EAEVAQSPRYKITEKSQAVAFWCDPISGHATLYWYRQILGQGPELLVQFQDESVVDDSQLPKDRFSAERLKGVDSTLKIQPAELGDSAMYLCASSLGRGSTEAFFGQGTRLTVV.

This clone was seen at least ten times. A much larger clone lies one base from this, so it may be a read error. Additional DNA sequences in this sample encode the identical CDR3. The chain uses TRBV7-9 and TRBJ1-2; possibly TRBD1 for D (5 bases). From germline, CDR1 is SEHNR and CDR2 FQNEAQ (reference sequence). V shed 3 bases and J shed 2 bases, with 13 bases lying between them. The CDR3 has 15 residues. CDR3 DNA sequence: TGTGCCAGCAGCTTGGGGGGGGTTTTGAACTATGGCTACACCTTC. It codes for CASSLGGVLNYGYTF.

This clone has just a few counts. This may stem from a read error, because a much larger clone lies one nucleotide away. The chain links TRBV9 to TRBJ2-3; D possibly uses TRBD1 or TRBD2 (6 bases each). CDR3 length: 16 residues. Germline V gives CDR1 SGDLS, CDR2 YYNGEE. This CDR3 is CASSPQGFGGTDAQYF. The DNA of the CDR3 is TGTGCCAGCAGCCCCCAGGGGTTCGGGGGCACAGATGCGCAGTATTTT. The variable domain in full, with the rest retrieved from reference TRBV9 and TRBJ2-3, is DSGVTQTPKHLITATGQRVTLRCSPRSGDLSVYWYQQSLDQGLQFLIQYYNGEERAKGNILERFSAQQFPDLHSELNLSSLELGDSALYFCASSPQGFGGTDAQYFGPGTRLTVL.